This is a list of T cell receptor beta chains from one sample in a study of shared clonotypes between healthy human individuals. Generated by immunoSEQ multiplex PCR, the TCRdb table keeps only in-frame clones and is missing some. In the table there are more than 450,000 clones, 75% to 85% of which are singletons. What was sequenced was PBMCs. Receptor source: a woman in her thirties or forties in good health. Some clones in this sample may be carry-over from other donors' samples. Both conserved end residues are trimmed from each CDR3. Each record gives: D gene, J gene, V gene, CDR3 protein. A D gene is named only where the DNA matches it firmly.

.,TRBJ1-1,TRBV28,ASSLEGRFDTEAF
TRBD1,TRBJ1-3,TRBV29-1,SVEPQGAGNTIY
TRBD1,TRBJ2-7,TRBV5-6,ASSPRQGSYEQY
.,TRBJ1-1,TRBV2,ASRWTENTEAF
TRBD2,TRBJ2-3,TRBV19,ASKQAGSTDTQY
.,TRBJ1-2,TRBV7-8,ASSLGAADNYGYT
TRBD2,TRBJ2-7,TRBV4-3,ASSQQPSGVHEQY
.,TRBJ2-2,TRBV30,AWSAFQVYTGELF
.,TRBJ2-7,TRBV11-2,ASSATGYEQY
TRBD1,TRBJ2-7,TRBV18,ASSPGQGVLEQY
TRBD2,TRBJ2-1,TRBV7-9,ASSFRTSGHNEQF
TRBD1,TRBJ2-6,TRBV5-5,ASSYRTGTLTLRANVLT
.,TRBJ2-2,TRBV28,ASTQGVGVTGELF
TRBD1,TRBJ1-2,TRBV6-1,ASSELGGTGGDGYT
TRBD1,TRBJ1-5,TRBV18,ASSSGTGGNRHQPQH
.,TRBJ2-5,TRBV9,ASSVGRYETQY
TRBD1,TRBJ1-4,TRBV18,ASSPGTQGYEKLF
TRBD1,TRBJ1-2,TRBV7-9,ASRPGQESGGYT
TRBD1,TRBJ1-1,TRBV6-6,ASSGQGTTEAF
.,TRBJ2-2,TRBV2,ASSLSFNTGELF
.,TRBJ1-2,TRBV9,ASSRDGTINYGYT
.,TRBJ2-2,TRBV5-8,ASSLARFRTVMNTGELF
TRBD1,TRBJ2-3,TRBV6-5,ASSYAVSSGQTQY
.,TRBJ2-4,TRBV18,ASSPTTARDIQY
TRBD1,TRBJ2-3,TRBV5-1,ASSLGPSQGEDTQY
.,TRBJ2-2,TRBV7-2,ASSLRLGNTGELF
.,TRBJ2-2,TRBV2,ASRGLWNTGELF
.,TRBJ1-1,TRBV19,ASSNHFGSSAEAF
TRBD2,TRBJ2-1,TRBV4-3,ASSHLAGNYNEQF
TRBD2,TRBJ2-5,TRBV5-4,ASSRLAGGYQETQY
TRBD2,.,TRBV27,ASSQQTGTSVSEQY
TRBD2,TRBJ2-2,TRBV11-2,ASSLAGGPTGELF
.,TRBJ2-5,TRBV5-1,ASSLAGAQYQETQY
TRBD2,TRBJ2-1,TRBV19,ASSRIGTSSFNEQF
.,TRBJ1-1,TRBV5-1,ASSSRTENTEAF
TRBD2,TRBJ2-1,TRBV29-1,SARGAGDRNEQF
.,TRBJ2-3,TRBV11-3,ASSLEGPTDTQY
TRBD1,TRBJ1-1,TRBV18,ASSPPPRLGGSTEAF
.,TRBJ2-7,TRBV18,ASSPPGYYEQY
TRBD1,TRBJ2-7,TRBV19,ASSNSGGGTYEQY
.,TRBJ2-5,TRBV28,ASSFPGTETQY
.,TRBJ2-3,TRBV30,AWSTRAGSTDTQY
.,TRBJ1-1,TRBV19,ASSMGPGENTEAF
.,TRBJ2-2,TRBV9,ASSQTGNTGELF
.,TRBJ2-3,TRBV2,ASSDLGGSDTQY
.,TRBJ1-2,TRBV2,ASSGRVVDYGYT
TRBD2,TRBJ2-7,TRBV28,ASSGLIAGGPYEQY
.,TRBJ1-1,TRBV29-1,SVEAVKGNTEAF
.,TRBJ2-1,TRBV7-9,ASSPLGTYNEQF
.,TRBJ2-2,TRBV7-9,ASSLRFNTGELF
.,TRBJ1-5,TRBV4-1,ASSPLVRGYSNQPQH
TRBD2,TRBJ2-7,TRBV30,AWSRRGDSYEQY
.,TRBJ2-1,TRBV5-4,ASTPAGGGDEQF
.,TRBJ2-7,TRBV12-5,ASGPISYEQY